The present entry profiles one T cell receptor beta chain with its context. Many counts were recorded for this clonotype. The antigen it binds to is not known. No much larger clonotype is one base removed from it; base qualities were not supplied. The sample belongs to a study of neurological immune-mediated disorders (dated 2019 in TCRdb). About the full investigation: Peripheral blood TCR-beta repertoires from patients with HTLV-I-associated myelopathy (HAM/TSP), patients with multiple sclerosis, and healthy controls were compared in the study using UMI-based sequencing. Alongside PBMC samples, the set of some 98 TCR-beta libraries contained longitudinal samples, technical triplicates, and paired CD4+ and CD8+ T-cell subsets that had been sorted. Each longitudinal HAM/TSP and healthy donor was sampled at 3 time-points spaced at roughly 3-40 month intervals. The cohort included about 70 subjects: approximately 14 with HAM/TSP, approximately 34 with multiple sclerosis, and around 20 healthy controls.

The V and J ends are trimmed by 2 bases and 6 bases, leaving 13 bases between them. Looking up the germline V gene yields CDR1 MNHNS and CDR2 SASEGT. The CDR3 runs 15 amino acids, cysteine and phenylalanine included. Only CDR3 DNA remains: 45 bases, in frame from the first base. Results and caveats for the whole study, not just this receptor: The highest TCR clonal expansion was observed in HAM/TSP patients, whereas the lowest was observed in MS patients, even when compared with healthy controls. No identical CDR3 amino acid sequences were shared among expanded clones across subjects, suggesting private TCR-beta repertoires in all groups.

cDNA was synthesized by template-switch 5'RACE using a primer with a 10-nucleotide random unique molecular identifier that tagged each TCR transcript. Each sequencing run produced over 190 million TCR-beta sequences covering 15-18 subjects. The RNeasy kit was used to extract total RNA. TCR-beta VDJ regions were amplified with primers for the TCR constant region and the 5'RACE anchor, using the KAPA Real-time Library Amplification kit. Sample indexes and Illumina adaptors were added in a first PCR, and a second PCR then increased library yield. After Ampure bead purification, the roughly 650 bp TCR product was size-selected on a 2% E-gel SizeSelection system. Before pooling, libraries had their quality checked on a Bioanalyzer, their concentration measured with Qubit, and their quantity determined with the Kapa Library Quantification kit. Libraries were sequenced paired-end 2 x 150 bp on an Illumina HiSeq 2500. To increase sequence diversity, about 25-30% phiX was spiked into each library pool. As for how the authors treated the data: The quality-filtered reads were processed with the UMI-based MiGEC pipeline, whose error correction step removed more than 80% of the raw TCR sequences. VDJ genes were aligned to IMGT germline references, and each clonotype was defined by a unique CDR3 amino acid sequence together with V-J genes. Clonal expansion, Shannon diversity and CDR3 relatedness were evaluated with VDJtools (CalcPairwiseDistances, ClusterSamples), while phylogenetic trees were built in CLCbio workbench. A clone was classed as expanded if it had 8 or more unique UMIs, a cutoff based on coefficient-of-variation modelling across technical triplicates. Starting from the raw public reads, TCRdb applied fastp trimming at Q25, assembled clones with MiXCR and retained in-frame beta chains. Identical CDR3 protein sequences are pooled into one entry, listed with their most common genes and DNA. The V and J calls and clone size come from TCRdb's table, not from the authors' own analysis. In this sample the table shows about 50,000 distinct CDR3 sequences, 7% to 9% of which occur a single time. In total, the top ten clones hold 1.9% of the sample.

Per the publication, the time point label means: longitudinal time-point 3. Blood bank volunteers in Maryland, USA served as the healthy controls. For unsorted PBMC libraries, 2 million PBMCs were used after storage in RNAlater at -80 degrees C until RNA extraction. Peripheral blood underwent Ficoll-Hypaque density gradient centrifugation to isolate PBMCs, which were then cryopreserved in liquid nitrogen. This TCR was sampled from a woman aged 40-49 years in good health. The sequencing sample was made of PBMCs. This receptor chain uses TRBV6-1 and TRBJ1-4; TRBD1 is perhaps the D gene, given 5 matching bases. The CDR3 reads as follows: CASSEWAGTDEKLFF. Read as DNA, the sequence is TGTGCCAGCAGTGAATGGGCAGGGACGGATGAAAAACTGTTTTTT.